This TCR beta chain was sequenced during a study of beta chain features in type 1 diabetes. A word on this clone: Its antigen remains unknown.

Expressed TCRB transcripts were sequenced because the entire RNA isolate underwent reverse transcription. Only in-frame clones appear in the TCRdb table, and some are missing; sequencing was by immunoSEQ multiplex PCR. Of some 700,000 clones in the sample, around 15% were seen once. Sorting that relied on CD45RO/CCR7/CD25/CD127/CD95/CD27 yielded CD4+ naive, central memory, regulatory and stem cell-like memory cells. Germline V gene sequence: CDR1 SEHNR, CDR2 FQNEAQ (reference sequence). The CDR3 covers 16 residues. The V end was cut by 5 bases, the J end by 8 bases, with 21 bases between. Study results and limitations: In all four CD4+ subsets, TCRB CDR3 length was significantly, moderately reduced in type 1 diabetes. When cDNA is sequenced, cells with high TCR expression could be over-represented. Within patients, naive, central memory and Treg TCRB repertoires seemed more similar than within healthy donors. There was no resolution here of whether HLA type influences TCRB rearrangement.

The sequenced sample consisted of naive CD4+ T cells from blood. The chain carries TRBV7-9 and TRBJ1-4; D unclear. This clonotype was obtained from a man between 18 and 29 years old with type 1 diabetes. CDR3 bases: TGTGCCAGCAGCCCGTCTTGGGAGGGTATGGAGGAAAAACTGTTTTTT. As protein: CASSPSWEGMEEKLFF.